This T cell receptor beta chain was found in a study of T cell responses to AZD1222 COVID-19 vaccine. As for this clone: The antigen is unknown.

The table came from immunoSEQ multiplex PCR; TCRdb's copy has only in-frame clones and leaves some out. The sample has 90,000 to 100,000 clones; approximately 87% are singletons. Study-level points and caveats: Unmutated variant regions reportedly attract nearly half of all spike-specific TCRs. Baseline seropositivity occurred in only a handful of AZD1222 recipients.

The CDR3 runs to 15 residues. After removal of 3 bases from V and 6 bases from J, the junction contained 8 bases not matched to a gene. CDR1 is SGDLS and CDR2 is YYNGEE in the germline V gene. The chain couples TRBV9 to TRBJ2-1, with 8 bases lining up with TRBD1. This receptor was taken from an adult in good health. Sequenced here: peripheral blood, sampled on day 0 of AZD1222 vaccination. CDR3 sequence reads: CASSARTGQGNEQFF. The CDR3, as DNA: TGTGCCAGCAGCGCTCGGACAGGGCAAGGCAATGAGCAGTTCTTC.